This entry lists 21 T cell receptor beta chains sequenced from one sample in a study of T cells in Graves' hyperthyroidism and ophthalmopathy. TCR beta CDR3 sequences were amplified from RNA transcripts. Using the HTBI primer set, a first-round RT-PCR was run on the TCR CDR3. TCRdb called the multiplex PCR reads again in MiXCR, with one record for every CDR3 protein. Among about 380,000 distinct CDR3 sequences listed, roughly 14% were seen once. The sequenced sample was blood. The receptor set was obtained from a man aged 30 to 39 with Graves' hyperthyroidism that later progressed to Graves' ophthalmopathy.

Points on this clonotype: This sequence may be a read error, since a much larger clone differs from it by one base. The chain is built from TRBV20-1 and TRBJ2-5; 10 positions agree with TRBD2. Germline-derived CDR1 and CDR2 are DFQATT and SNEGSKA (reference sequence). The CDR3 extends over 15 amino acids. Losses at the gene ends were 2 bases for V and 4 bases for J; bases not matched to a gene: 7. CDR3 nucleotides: TGCAGTGCTAGAAACCCTAGCGGGGGAGGAGAGACCCAGTACTTC. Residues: CSARNPSGGGETQYF.

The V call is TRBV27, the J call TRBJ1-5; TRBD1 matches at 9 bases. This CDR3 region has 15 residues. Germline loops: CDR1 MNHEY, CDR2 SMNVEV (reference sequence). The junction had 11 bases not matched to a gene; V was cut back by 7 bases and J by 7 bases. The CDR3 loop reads CASKPGQGTPQPQHF. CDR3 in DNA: TGTGCCAGCAAACCGGGACAGGGCACCCCCCAGCCCCAGCATTTT.

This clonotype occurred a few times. In DNA, the CDR3 is TGCGCCAGCAGCTTGGCCGGGGGAATTGACACCATATATTTT. It codes for CASSLAGGIDTIYF. The V and J genes are TRBV5-1 and TRBJ1-3; possibly TRBD1 for D (5 bases). This CDR3 comprises 14 residues. Between the trimmed V and J ends, which lost 0 bases and 8 bases, there was a span of 12 bases. Germline CDR1 and CDR2: SGHRS and YFSETQ.

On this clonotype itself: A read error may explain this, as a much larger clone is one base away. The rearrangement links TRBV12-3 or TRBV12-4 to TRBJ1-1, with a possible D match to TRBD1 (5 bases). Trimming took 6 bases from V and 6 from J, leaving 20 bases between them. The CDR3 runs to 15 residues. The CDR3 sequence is CASRTRDLLEAEAFF. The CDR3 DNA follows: TGTGCCAGCAGGACCCGGGACCTACTTGAGGCTGAAGCTTTCTTT.

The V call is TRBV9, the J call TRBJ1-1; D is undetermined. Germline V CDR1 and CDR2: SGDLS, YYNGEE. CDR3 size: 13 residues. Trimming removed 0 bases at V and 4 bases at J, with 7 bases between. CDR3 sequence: CASSVEVGTEAFF. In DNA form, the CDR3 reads TGTGCCAGCAGCGTAGAGGTGGGCACTGAAGCTTTCTTT.

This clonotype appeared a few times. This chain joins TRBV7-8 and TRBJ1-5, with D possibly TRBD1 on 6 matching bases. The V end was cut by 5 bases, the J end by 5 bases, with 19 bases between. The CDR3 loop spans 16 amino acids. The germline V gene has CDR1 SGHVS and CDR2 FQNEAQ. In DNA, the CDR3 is TGTGCCAGCAGCCCACGGCTGAGGGGGGACGATCAGCCCCAGCATTTT. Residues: CASSPRLRGDDQPQHF.

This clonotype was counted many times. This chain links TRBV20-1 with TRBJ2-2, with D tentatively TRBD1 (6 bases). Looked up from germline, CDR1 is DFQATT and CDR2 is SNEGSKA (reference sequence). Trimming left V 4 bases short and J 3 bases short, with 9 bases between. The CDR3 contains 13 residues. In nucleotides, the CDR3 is TGCAGTGCTACCGGACAGTACACCGGGGAGCTGTTTTTT. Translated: CSATGQYTGELFF.

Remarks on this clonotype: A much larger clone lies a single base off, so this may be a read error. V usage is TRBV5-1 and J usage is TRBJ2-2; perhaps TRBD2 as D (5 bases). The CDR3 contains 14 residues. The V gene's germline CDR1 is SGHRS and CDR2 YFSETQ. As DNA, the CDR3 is TGCGCCAGCAGCATAGCACTTAACACCGGGGAGATGTTTTTT. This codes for CASSIALNTGEMFF.

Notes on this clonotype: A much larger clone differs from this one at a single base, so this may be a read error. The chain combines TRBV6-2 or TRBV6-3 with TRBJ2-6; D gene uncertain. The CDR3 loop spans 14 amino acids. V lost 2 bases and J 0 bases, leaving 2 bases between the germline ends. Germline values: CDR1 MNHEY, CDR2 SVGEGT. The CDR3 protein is CASSYLSGANVLTF. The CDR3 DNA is TGTGCCAGCAGTTACCTCTCTGGGGCCAACGTCCTGACTTTC.

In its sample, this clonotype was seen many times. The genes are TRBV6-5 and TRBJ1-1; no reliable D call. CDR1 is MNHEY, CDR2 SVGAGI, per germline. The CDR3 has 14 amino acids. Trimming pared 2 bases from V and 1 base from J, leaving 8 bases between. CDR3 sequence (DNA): TGTGCCAGCAGTTACGAACGACGGAACACTGAAGCTTTCTTT. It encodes CASSYERRNTEAFF.

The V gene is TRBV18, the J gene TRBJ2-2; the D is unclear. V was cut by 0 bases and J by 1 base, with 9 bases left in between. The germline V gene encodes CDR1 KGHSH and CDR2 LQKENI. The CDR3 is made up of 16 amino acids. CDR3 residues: CASSPPGAGNTGELFF. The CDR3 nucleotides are TGTGCCAGCTCACCACCGGGTGCAGGGAACACCGGGGAGCTGTTTTTT.

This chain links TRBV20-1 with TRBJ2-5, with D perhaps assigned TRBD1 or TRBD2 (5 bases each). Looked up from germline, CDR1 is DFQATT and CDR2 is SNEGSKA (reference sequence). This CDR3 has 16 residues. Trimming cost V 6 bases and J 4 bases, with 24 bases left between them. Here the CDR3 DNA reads TGCAGTGCGTCCGGGACCCCTCCCGAGCCCCGAGAGACCCAGTACTTC. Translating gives CSASGTPPEPRETQYF.

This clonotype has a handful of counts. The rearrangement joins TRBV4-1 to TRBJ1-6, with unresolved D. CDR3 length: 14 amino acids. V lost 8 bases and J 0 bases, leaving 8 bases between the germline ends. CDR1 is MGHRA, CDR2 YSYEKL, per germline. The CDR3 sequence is CASGSSSYNSPLHF. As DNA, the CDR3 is TGCGCCAGCGGTTCCAGCTCCTATAATTCACCCCTCCACTTT.

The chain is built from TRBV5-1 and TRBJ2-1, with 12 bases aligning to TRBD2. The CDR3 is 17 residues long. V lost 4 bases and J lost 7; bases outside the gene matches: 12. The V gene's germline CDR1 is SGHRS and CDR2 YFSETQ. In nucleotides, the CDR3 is TGCGCCAGCAGCCCTGACACGACTAGCGGGGGTGATAATGAGCAGTTCTTC. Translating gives CASSPDTTSGGDNEQFF.

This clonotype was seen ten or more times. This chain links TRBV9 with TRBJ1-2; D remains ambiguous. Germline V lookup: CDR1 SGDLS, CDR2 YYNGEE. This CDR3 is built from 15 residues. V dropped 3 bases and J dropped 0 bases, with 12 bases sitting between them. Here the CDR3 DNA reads TGTGCCAGCAGCGGTTTTCCCCCTTCTAACTATGGCTACACCTTC. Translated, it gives CASSGFPPSNYGYTF.

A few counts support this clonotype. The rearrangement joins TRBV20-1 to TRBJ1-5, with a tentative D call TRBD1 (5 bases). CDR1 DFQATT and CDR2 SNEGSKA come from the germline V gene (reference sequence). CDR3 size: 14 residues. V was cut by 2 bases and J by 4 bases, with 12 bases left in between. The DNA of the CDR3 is TGCAGTGCTAGACCCGGGGCGGAAAATCAGCCCCAGCATTTT. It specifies CSARPGAENQPQHF.

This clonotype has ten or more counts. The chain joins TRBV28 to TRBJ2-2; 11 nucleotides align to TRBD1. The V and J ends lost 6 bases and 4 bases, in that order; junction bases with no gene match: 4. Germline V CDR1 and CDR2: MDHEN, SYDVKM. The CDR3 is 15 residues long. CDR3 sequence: CASRPGTGGTGELFF. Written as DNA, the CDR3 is TGTGCCAGCAGGCCCGGGACAGGGGGCACCGGGGAGCTGTTTTTT.

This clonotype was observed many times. The CDR3 sequence: CASSLVGNTGELFF. CDR3 in DNA: TGTGCCAGCAGCTTAGTTGGGAACACCGGGGAGCTGTTTTTT. This chain links TRBV11-2 with TRBJ2-2; D is ambiguous. V was clipped by 1 base and J by 1 base, with 4 bases between them. This CDR3 spans 14 amino acids. Germline V gene lookup returns CDR1 SGHAT and CDR2 FQNNGV.

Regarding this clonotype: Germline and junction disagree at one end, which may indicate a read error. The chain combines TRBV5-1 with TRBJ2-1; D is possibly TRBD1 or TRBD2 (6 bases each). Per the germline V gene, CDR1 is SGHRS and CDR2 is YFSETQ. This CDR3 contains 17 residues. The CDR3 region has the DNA TGCGCCAGCAGCTTGGTAGTTGGGGGGCCGAACTACAATGAGCAGTCCTTC. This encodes CASSLVVGGPNYNEQSF.

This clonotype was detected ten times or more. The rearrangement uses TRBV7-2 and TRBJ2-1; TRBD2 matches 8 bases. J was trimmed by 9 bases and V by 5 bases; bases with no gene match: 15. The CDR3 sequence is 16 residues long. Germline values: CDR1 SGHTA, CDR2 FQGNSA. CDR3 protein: CASSPHIAGGKIEQFF. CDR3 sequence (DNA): TGTGCCAGCAGCCCCCACATCGCGGGGGGAAAGATTGAGCAGTTCTTC. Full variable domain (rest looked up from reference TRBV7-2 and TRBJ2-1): GAGVSQSPSNKVTEKGKDVELRCDPISGHTALYWYRQSLGQGLEFLIYFQGNSAPDKSGLPSDRFSAERTGGSVSTLTIQRTQQEDSAVYLCASSPHIAGGKIEQFFGPGTRLTVL.

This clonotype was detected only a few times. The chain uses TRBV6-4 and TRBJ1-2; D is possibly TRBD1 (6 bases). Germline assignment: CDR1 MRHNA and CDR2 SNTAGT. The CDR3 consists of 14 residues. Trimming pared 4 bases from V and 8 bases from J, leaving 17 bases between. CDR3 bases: TGTGCCAGCAGTGGTAGGACAGCTGCTGGGGGCTACACCTTC. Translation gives CASSGRTAAGGYTF.